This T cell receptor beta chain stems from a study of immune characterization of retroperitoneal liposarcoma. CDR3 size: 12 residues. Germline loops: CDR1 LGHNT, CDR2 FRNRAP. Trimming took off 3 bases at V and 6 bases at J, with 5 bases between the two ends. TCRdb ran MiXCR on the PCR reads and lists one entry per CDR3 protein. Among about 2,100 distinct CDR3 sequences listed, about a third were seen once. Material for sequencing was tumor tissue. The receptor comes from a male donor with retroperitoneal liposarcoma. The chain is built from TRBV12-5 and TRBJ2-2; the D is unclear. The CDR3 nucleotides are TGTGCTAGTGGTTTAATTCCCGGGGAGCTGTTTTTT. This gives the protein CASGLIPGELFF.